This T cell receptor (beta chain) was observed in a study of cytomegalovirus exposure and HLA in healthy donors. General observations from the study: Serostatus for CMV was the only available immune exposure information.

This clone was observed a handful of times. What it binds is unknown. The PCR contained 60 Vbeta and 13 Jbeta primers. Here immunoSEQ multiplex PCR was the method, and the copy in TCRdb shows in-frame clones only, minus some. The sample yields about 98,000 clones, less than 85% seen once. Sequenced: PBMCs. The receptor's source is a male donor in good health and CMV-seronegative.

The CDR3 region is CASSLRQVSNQPQHF. CDR3 nucleotide sequence: TGCGCCAGCAGCTTAAGACAGGTTAGCAATCAGCCCCAGCATTTT. V usage is TRBV5-1 and J usage is TRBJ1-5, with D tentatively TRBD1 (6 bases). Germline V lookup: CDR1 SGHRS, CDR2 YFSETQ. Between the trimmed V and J ends, which lost 2 bases and 0 bases, there was a span of 9 bases. This CDR3 has 15 amino acids.